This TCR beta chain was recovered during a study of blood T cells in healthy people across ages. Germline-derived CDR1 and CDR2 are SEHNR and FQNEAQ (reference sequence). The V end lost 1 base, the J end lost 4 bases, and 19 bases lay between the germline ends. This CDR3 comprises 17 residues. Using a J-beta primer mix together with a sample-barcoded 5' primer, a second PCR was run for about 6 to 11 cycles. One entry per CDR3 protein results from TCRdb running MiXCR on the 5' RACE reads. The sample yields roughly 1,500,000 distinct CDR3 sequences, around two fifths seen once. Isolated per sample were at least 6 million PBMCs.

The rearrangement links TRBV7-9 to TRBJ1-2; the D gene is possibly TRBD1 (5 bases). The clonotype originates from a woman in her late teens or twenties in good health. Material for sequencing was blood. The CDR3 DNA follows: TGTGCCAGCAGCTTAGGGCTCGGAGGGGATTTATTCTATGGCTACACCTTC. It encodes CASSLGLGGDLFYGYTF.